This TCR beta chain was identified in a study of blood T cell repertoires in COVID-19. The wider study: Samples taken during acute and convalescent COVID-19 were collected in the United States, Italy and Spain.

In the authors' methods: Scientists estimated how many nucleated cells there were by amplifying reference gene primers. The assay was immunoSEQ multiplex PCR, and TCRdb's table has in-frame clones only and misses some. V, J and clone size are those of that table, while D and trimming were read from the DNA. The sample lists more than 95,000 clones, just over 90% seen once, with approximately 1.7% in the top ten. Germline V CDR1 and CDR2: SEHNR, FQNEAQ (reference sequence). This CDR3 has 12 residues. V shed 5 bases and J shed 5 bases, with 9 bases lying between them. This receptor was taken from a human donor with active COVID-19. The donor label of this sample is uncertain. The V call is TRBV7-9, the J call TRBJ1-2, with a tentative D call TRBD1 (6 bases). The sample comprised peripheral blood. The DNA of the CDR3 is TGTGCCAGCAGCCCTACAGGGTATGGCTACACCTTC. Residues: CASSPTGYGYTF.